This TCR beta chain came from a study of vaccination and CD4 T cells after COVID-19. Study overall: Post-COVID draws followed diagnosis by a median roughly 99 days (range 35 to 161). Whole-study results and caveats: Analysis of convalescent patients found that 304 of 307 vaccine-specific clones were spike mono-reactive. It was observed that, in convalescent patients, a median about 90% of reactive clones arose only post-vaccination.

Cultured CD4+ T cell DNA was sequenced using the Oncomine TCR Beta short-read assay. A single record per CDR3 protein comes from TCRdb applying MiXCR to the PCR reads. Of 6,000 to 6,500 distinct CDR3 sequences in the sample, 18% were seen once. This clonotype is labeled medium-sized. Its antigen is unidentified. Noted treatment: 10-day PBMC culture with coronavirus spike peptide pools or control peptides (ViraFEST assay). ViraFEST enlarged antigen-specific T cell populations with peptide pools and afterwards sequenced TCRs. Trimming removed 1 base from V and 2 bases from J; junction bases left unmatched: 6. CDR3 size: 17 residues. CDR1 and CDR2 (germline): SGHTA, FQGNSA.

This receptor was taken from a human donor who had recovered from COVID-19. V is TRBV7-2 and J is TRBJ2-3, with 10 bases fitting TRBD2. Sequencing was carried out using CD4+ T cells from blood, cultured in vitro. Here the CDR3 reads CASSLGLAGGPTDTQYF. In nucleotides, the CDR3 is TGTGCCAGCAGCTTAGGATTAGCGGGGGGCCCCACAGATACGCAGTATTTT.